A single sample is the source of the 27 T cell receptor beta chains below, sequenced in a study of blood T cell repertoires in COVID-19. Data came from immunoSEQ multiplex PCR; TCRdb stores just in-frame clones and leaves some out. The data contain about 210,000 clones, about 91% of them seen just once; the ten biggest clones take up 4% to 5.5%. What was sequenced was peripheral blood. The receptors originated from a woman aged 40-49 years with acute or convalescent COVID-19.

The chain combines TRBV10-3 with TRBJ1-4, with TRBD1 identical over 8 bases. V gave up 11 bases and J gave up 5 bases; unmatched junction bases: 7. Germline-derived CDR1 and CDR2 are ENHRY and SYGVKD. CDR3 size: 13 residues. The CDR3 is CASHGQGNEKLFF. The CDR3 coding sequence is TGTGCCTCTCACGGACAGGGAAATGAAAAACTGTTTTTT.

This clone has only one observation. The chain recombines TRBV6-6 with TRBJ2-2; D is possibly TRBD1 (5 bases). V was trimmed by 6 bases and J by 6 bases, leaving 14 bases between them. Germline values: CDR1 MNHNY, CDR2 SVGAGI (reference sequence). The CDR3 is 14 residues long. CDR3 bases: TGTGCCAGCAGGTCAACTTGGGGCTCCGGGGAGCTGTTTTTT. This encodes CASRSTWGSGELFF.

The chain employs TRBV6-5 and TRBJ1-4; 9 nucleotides align to TRBD1. CDR1 is MNHEY and CDR2 is SVGAGI in the germline V gene. The CDR3 has 13 residues. V was clipped by 6 bases and J by 11 bases; unmatched bases: 7. The CDR3 here is CASRRTGDAKLFF. Here the CDR3 DNA reads TGTGCCAGCAGAAGGACAGGGGACGCGAAACTGTTTTTT.

Turning to this clone: Other DNA sequences within the sample encode an identical CDR3. This sequence joins TRBV9 and TRBJ1-1; possible D gene TRBD1, 5 bases. Germline V gene sequence: CDR1 SGDLS, CDR2 YYNGEE. The CDR3 length is 12 residues. V was pared by 3 bases and J by 5 bases, with 8 bases between. The CDR3 nucleotides are TGTGCCAGCAGCGGGAGGGGAACTGAAGCTTTCTTT. It codes for CASSGRGTEAFF.

The rearrangement joins TRBV6-4 to TRBJ2-5, with D uncertain. Trimming removed 4 bases from V and 1 base from J, with 7 bases in between. Germline CDR1 and CDR2: MRHNA and SNTAGT. The CDR3 sequence is 13 residues long. The CDR3 sequence is CASSVQVQETQYF. The CDR3 coding sequence is TGTGCCAGCAGTGTGCAGGTCCAAGAGACCCAGTACTTC.

J is TRBJ2-7 and V is TRBV2, with TRBD1 as a possible D gene (6 bases). V lost 7 bases and J lost 2, with 12 bases in between. The CDR3 extends over 13 amino acids. CDR1 is SNHLY, CDR2 FYNNEI, per germline. Written as DNA, the CDR3 is TGTGCCAGCAAGGCAGGGGCCCCCTACGAGCAGTACGTC. Protein product: CASKAGAPYEQYV.

The V and J genes are TRBV5-6 and TRBJ1-1; D may be TRBD1 (6 bases). The CDR3 covers 15 residues. Trimming pared 1 base from V and 1 base from J, leaving 11 bases between. In germline, CDR1 is SGHDT, CDR2 YYEEEE. The CDR3 here is CASSLRGGRNTEAFF. The DNA for the CDR3 is TGTGCCAGCAGCTTGCGGGGGGGCCGGAACACTGAAGCTTTCTTT.

The chain is built from TRBV4-2 and TRBJ1-1, with a tentative D call TRBD1 (6 bases). CDR1 and CDR2 from the germline V gene are LGHNA and YNFKEQ. CDR3 size: 16 residues. The germline V and J ends were trimmed by 4 bases and 0 bases, with 15 bases remaining between them. The CDR3 bases are TGTGCCAGCAGCCCCTTCTTGACAGGCCTGAACACTGAAGCTTTCTTT. Its translation: CASSPFLTGLNTEAFF.

The chain combines TRBV2 with TRBJ1-1; 9 bases match TRBD1. Germline assignment: CDR1 SNHLY and CDR2 FYNNEI. V lost 6 bases and J lost 1; bases outside the gene matches: 9. This CDR3 has 16 residues. The chain's CDR3 is CASSHNPGQGNTEAFF. DNA for the CDR3: TGTGCCAGCAGCCACAACCCGGGACAGGGGAACACTGAAGCTTTCTTT.

The rearrangement links TRBV5-8 to TRBJ2-5, with 8 positions matching TRBD2. V lost 4 bases to trimming and J lost 4 bases; unmatched junction nucleotides: 12. Per the germline V gene, CDR1 is SGHTS and CDR2 is YDEGEE. The CDR3 has 16 amino acids. CDR3 amino acids: CASSPLHGLAGETQYF. Written as DNA, the CDR3 is TGTGCCAGCAGCCCCTTGCACGGACTAGCCGGAGAGACCCAGTACTTC.

The chain uses TRBV2 and TRBJ1-1; D may be TRBD1 (6 bases). From germline, CDR1 is SNHLY and CDR2 FYNNEI. This CDR3 region has 10 residues. Trimming stripped 5 bases from V and 8 bases from J, with 6 bases between. CDR3: CASSQGEAFF. As DNA, the CDR3 is TGTGCCAGCAGTCAGGGGGAAGCTTTCTTT.

V gene TRBV5-1 combines with J gene TRBJ1-1, with TRBD1 matching 8 bases. The CDR3 spans 14 residues. J lost 0 bases, V lost 8 bases, and 6 bases had no gene match. Germline CDR1 SGHRS, CDR2 YFSETQ. CDR3 protein: CASRDRTMNTEAFF. In nucleotides, the CDR3 is TGCGCCAGTAGGGACAGGACCATGAACACTGAAGCTTTCTTT. Based on the CDR3 plus reference TRBV5-1 and TRBJ1-1, the full variable domain is KAGVTQTPRYLIKTRGQQVTLSCSPISGHRSVSWYQQTPGQGLQFLFEYFSETQRNKGNFPGRFSGRQFSNSRSEMNVSTLELGDSALYLCASRDRTMNTEAFFGQGTRLTVV.

This chain connects TRBV20-1 to TRBJ2-4; 10 nucleotides match TRBD2. The CDR3 covers 15 residues. Trimming at V came to 3 bases and at J to 8 bases, leaving 10 bases not matched to a gene. Germline CDR1 reads DFQATT; CDR2 reads SNEGSKA (reference sequence). In DNA, the CDR3 is TGCAGTGCTAGTTCGCTAGCGGGGGTGGGAGACATTCAGTACTTC. Residues: CSASSLAGVGDIQYF.

The genes are TRBV5-4 and TRBJ1-6; D is possibly TRBD1 (5 bases). V lost 0 bases and J lost 7, with 8 bases in between. CDR3 size: 14 residues. CDR1 and CDR2 (germline): SGHNT, YYREEE (reference sequence). The CDR3 bases are TGTGCCAGCAGCTTGGGCAGGGAAAATTCACCCCTCCACTTT. This sequence encodes CASSLGRENSPLHF.

The CDR3 bases are TGTGCCAGCAGCTTAAGTCTGGCGGCCGGGGATGGCTACACCTTC. It encodes CASSLSLAAGDGYTF. The chain couples TRBV7-9 to TRBJ1-2; D gene uncertain. The CDR3 is 15 residues long. V was trimmed by 2 bases and J by 6 bases, leaving 16 bases between them. The germline CDR1 and CDR2 sequences are SEHNR and FQNEAQ (reference sequence).

The chain joins TRBV27 to TRBJ2-1; 14 bases align to TRBD2. With V trimmed by 4 bases and J by 9 bases, 8 bases remained unmatched. Germline assignment: CDR1 MNHEY and CDR2 SMNVEV (reference sequence). This CDR3 spans 16 amino acids. This chain's CDR3 is CASSSRLAGGPGEQFF. CDR3 nucleotides: TGTGCCAGCAGTTCCAGACTAGCGGGGGGGCCGGGTGAGCAGTTCTTC.

This clone appeared once. The chain couples TRBV4-1 to TRBJ1-2; perhaps TRBD1 as D (6 bases). From germline, CDR1 is MGHRA and CDR2 YSYEKL. CDR3 length: 15 amino acids. Trimming took off 1 base at V and 11 bases at J, with 20 bases between the two ends. The CDR3 protein is CASSQVGGAKVRYTF. CDR3 DNA sequence: TGCGCCAGCAGCCAAGTGGGGGGGGCGAAGGTTCGGTACACCTTC.

The chain recombines TRBV2 with TRBJ1-2; 8 nucleotides agree with TRBD1. CDR1 SNHLY and CDR2 FYNNEI come from the germline V gene. The V and J ends lost 3 bases and 4 bases, in that order; junction bases with no gene match: 7. The CDR3 length is 15 residues. In nucleotides, the CDR3 is TGTGCCAGCAGTGAGGAACAGGGGGGCCTCTATGGCTACACCTTC. Amino acid sequence: CASSEEQGGLYGYTF.

This rearrangement joins TRBV7-9 to TRBJ1-2; no firm D call. V was trimmed by 1 base and J by 6 bases, leaving 6 bases between them. The CDR3 runs 12 residues. CDR1 is SEHNR and CDR2 is FQNEAQ in the germline V gene (reference sequence). The CDR3 DNA follows: TGTGCCAGCAGCTTAGTTCGGGATGGCTACACCTTC. Translated: CASSLVRDGYTF.

The gene calls are TRBV5-1 and TRBJ2-1, with 9 positions matching TRBD2. The CDR3 has 21 amino acids. CDR1 SGHRS and CDR2 YFSETQ come from the germline V gene. Losses at the gene ends were 4 bases for V and 9 bases for J; bases not matched to a gene: 29. The CDR3 sequence is CASSLPSPRGRERGAWVEQFF. For the CDR3, the DNA is TGCGCCAGCAGCCTACCTTCTCCCAGGGGACGTGAGCGGGGGGCTTGGGTTGAGCAGTTCTTC.

This chain links TRBV3-1 (or the pseudogene TRBV3-2) with TRBJ2-1; tentatively, D is TRBD1 (6 bases). V was pared by 1 base and J by 6 bases, with 7 bases between. The length of the CDR3 is 13 residues. CDR1 LGHDT and CDR2 YNNKEL come from the germline V gene (reference sequence). As DNA, the CDR3 is TGTGCCAGCAGCCAAGGCAGGGGCAATGAGCAGTTCTTC. Translating it yields CASSQGRGNEQFF.

This clone has only a few counts. The CDR3 coding sequence is TGTGCCAGCAGATCCTCGACAGGTCCGCAGGAGCAGTACGTC. Encoded protein: CASRSSTGPQEQYV. The rearrangement links TRBV28 to TRBJ2-7, with a weak D call TRBD1 (6 bases). CDR1 is MDHEN and CDR2 is SYDVKM in the germline V gene. The CDR3 has 14 residues. V lost 6 bases, J lost 7 bases, and 19 bases lay in between.

The CDR3 sequence is CASSIQDRRDQPQHF. The DNA of the CDR3 is TGTGCCAGTAGTATTCAGGACAGAAGGGATCAGCCCCAGCATTTT. This chain connects TRBV19 to TRBJ1-5; TRBD1 is a possible D gene (6 bases). The V gene lost 3 bases and the J gene lost 5 bases, with 14 bases spanning the gap. Germline CDR1 is LNHDA and CDR2 is SQIVND (reference sequence). There are 15 residues in the CDR3.

The chain links TRBV5-1 to TRBJ2-3; 9 bases are shared with TRBD2. J lost 2 bases, V lost 1 base, and 5 bases had no gene match. The CDR3 spans 16 residues. CDR1 and CDR2 (germline): SGHRS, YFSETQ. CDR3 nucleotides: TGCGCCAGCAGCTTGTCACTAGCGGGTACCACAGATACGCAGTATTTT. This encodes CASSLSLAGTTDTQYF.

The V gene is TRBV3-1 (or the pseudogene TRBV3-2), the J gene TRBJ1-1; 7 nucleotides align to TRBD1. With V trimmed by 4 bases and J by 4 bases, 3 bases remained unmatched. CDR3 length equals 13 residues. Germline assignment: CDR1 LGHDT and CDR2 YNNKEL (reference sequence). This CDR3 reads CASSRTGATEAFF. The CDR3 nucleotides are TGTGCCAGCAGCCGAACAGGGGCCACTGAAGCTTTCTTT.

The J gene is TRBJ2-2, the V gene TRBV5-6; D possibly corresponds to TRBD2 (5 bases). The CDR3 runs to 13 residues. Between the trimmed V and J ends, which lost 1 base and 7 bases, there was a span of 8 bases. From germline, CDR1 is SGHDT and CDR2 YYEEEE. The DNA for the CDR3 is TGTGCCAGCAGCTTGTACGCGGGCGGGGAGCTGTTTTTT. Encoded protein: CASSLYAGGELFF.

V is TRBV5-1 and J is TRBJ2-1; a possible D gene is TRBD1 (5 bases). Trimming cost V 2 bases and J 8 bases, with 14 bases left between them. Germline loops: CDR1 SGHRS, CDR2 YFSETQ. The length of the CDR3 is 14 residues. CDR3 bases: TGCGCCAGCAGCTTCAGGCAGGGATCCGATGAGCAGTTCTTC. Its protein is CASSFRQGSDEQFF.